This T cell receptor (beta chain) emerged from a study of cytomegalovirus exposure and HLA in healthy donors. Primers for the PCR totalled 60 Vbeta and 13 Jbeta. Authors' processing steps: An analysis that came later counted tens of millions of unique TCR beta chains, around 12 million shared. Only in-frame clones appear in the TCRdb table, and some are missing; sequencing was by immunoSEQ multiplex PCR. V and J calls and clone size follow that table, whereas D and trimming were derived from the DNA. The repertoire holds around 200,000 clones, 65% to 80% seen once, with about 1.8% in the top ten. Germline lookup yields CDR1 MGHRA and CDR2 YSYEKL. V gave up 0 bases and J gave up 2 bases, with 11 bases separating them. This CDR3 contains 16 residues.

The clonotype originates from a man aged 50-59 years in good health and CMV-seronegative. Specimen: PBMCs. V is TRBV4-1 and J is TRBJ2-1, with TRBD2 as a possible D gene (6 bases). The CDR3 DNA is TGCGCCAGCAGCCAAGATGGGGGAGGTCCCTACAATGAGCAGTTCTTC. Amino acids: CASSQDGGGPYNEQFF.